One and the same sample provided the 27 T cell receptor beta chains below, sequenced in a study of spatial heterogeneity in lung cancer. The time point denotes: sample taken at primary tumor resection. Antigens for these TCRs are unknown. Study-wide points: Tumor mutation count correlated with how many alpha and beta TCRs expanded intratumorally.

TCRdb reanalysed the 5' RACE reads using MiXCR and keeps one entry per CDR3 protein. Of under 15,000 distinct CDR3 sequences in the sample, approximately 4.5% were seen once. Here the sequenced sample was lung tumor tissue, taken at surgery. Receptors originate from a female donor with early-stage non-small cell lung cancer.

The sample holds many counts of this clonotype. The rearrangement links TRBV2 to TRBJ1-4; a possible D gene is TRBD1 (6 bases). Trimming removed 6 bases from V and 0 bases from J, with 11 bases in between. CDR3 size: 15 residues. Germline V gene lookup returns CDR1 SNHLY and CDR2 FYNNEI. CDR3 loop: CASSGQIATNEKLFF. CDR3 sequence (DNA): TGTGCCAGCAGCGGACAGATTGCAACTAATGAAAAACTGTTTTTT.

Many counts were recorded for this clonotype. The chain joins TRBV7-2 to TRBJ1-6; D ambiguous. Germline-derived CDR1 and CDR2 are SGHTA and FQGNSA. This CDR3 comprises 15 residues. Trimming removed 1 base from V and 14 bases from J, with 18 bases in between. CDR3 DNA: TGTGCCAGCAGCTTAGTTGTAGACCTTGAAGTAACCCTCCACTTT. Amino acid sequence: CASSLVVDLEVTLHF.

This clonotype was observed at least ten times. This sequence joins TRBV30 and TRBJ1-6; D unclear. The CDR3 is 13 amino acids. Germline lookup yields CDR1 GTSNPN and CDR2 SVGIG (reference sequence). Trimming took off 2 bases at V and 11 bases at J, with 13 bases between the two ends. This chain's CDR3 is CAWSPSFETPLHF. CDR3 bases: TGTGCCTGGAGTCCCAGCTTTGAAACACCCCTCCACTTT.

This clonotype was found many times. This sequence joins TRBV29-1 and TRBJ2-5; D is undetermined. The CDR3 has 15 amino acids. The V gene lost 4 bases and the J gene lost 2 bases, with 17 bases spanning the gap. Germline V gene data show CDR1 as SQVTM and CDR2 as ANQGSEA. CDR3 in amino acids: CSVVGIQRSQETQYF. CDR3 bases: TGCAGCGTTGTGGGGATCCAGCGCTCGCAAGAGACCCAGTACTTC.

By proportion, this clonotype is medium-sized (0.01 to 0.1%). The chain carries TRBV4-1 and TRBJ2-1; 8 bases agree with TRBD2. The V gene's germline CDR1 is MGHRA and CDR2 YSYEKL. V was clipped by 3 bases and J by 9 bases; unmatched bases: 7. This CDR3 region has 14 residues. CDR3 coding DNA: TGCGCCAGCAGCCATCCCAGGACTAGCACTGAGCAGTTCTTC. Amino acids: CASSHPRTSTEQFF.

This clonotype was picked up many times. The gene calls are TRBV7-7 and TRBJ2-1, with 9 bases that match TRBD2. The V gene end was trimmed by 5 bases and the J gene end by 1 base; junction bases not matched to a gene: 12. This CDR3 is 18 amino acids long. Germline CDR1 reads SSHAT; CDR2 reads FNYEAQ (reference sequence). The CDR3 sequence is CASSLSPSGAGSYNEQFF. The CDR3 DNA follows: TGTGCCAGCAGCCTCAGCCCTAGCGGGGCCGGATCCTACAATGAGCAGTTCTTC. Filled out from reference TRBV7-7 and TRBJ2-1, the complete variable domain reads GAGVSQSPRYKVTKRGQDVTLRCDPISSHATLYWYQQALGQGPEFLTYFNYEAQPDKSGLPSDRFSAERPEGSISTLTIQRTEQRDSAMYRCASSLSPSGAGSYNEQFFGPGTRLTVL.

This clonotype was seen at least ten times. This sequence joins TRBV6-6 and TRBJ1-2; unclear D gene. V lost 0 bases, J lost 7 bases, and 3 bases lay in between. Germline CDR1 is MNHNY and CDR2 is SVGAGI (reference sequence). The CDR3 spans 11 residues. DNA for the CDR3: TGTGCCAGCAGTTACTCTACTGGCTACACCTTC. This codes for CASSYSTGYTF.

This clonotype was recorded at least ten times. This sequence joins TRBV7-2 and TRBJ1-6; 7 nucleotides line up with TRBD1. Germline trimming cut 4 bases from V and 10 bases from J; bases unmatched to any gene: 10. The germline V gene encodes CDR1 SGHTA and CDR2 FQGNSA. CDR3 length equals 15 residues. This CDR3 is CASSSRRGPDSPLHF. In DNA form, the CDR3 reads TGTGCCAGCAGCTCCCGTAGGGGGCCGGACTCACCCCTCCACTTT. The variable domain in full, with the rest retrieved from reference TRBV7-2 and TRBJ1-6, is GAGVSQSPSNKVTEKGKDVELRCDPISGHTALYWYRQSLGQGLEFLIYFQGNSAPDKSGLPSDRFSAERTGGSVSTLTIQRTQQEDSAVYLCASSSRRGPDSPLHFGNGTRLTVT.

This clonotype showed up many times. The chain is built from TRBV28 and TRBJ1-2, with TRBD1 matching 9 bases. With 5 bases clipped from V and 7 bases from J, the junction kept 5 bases outside the gene matches. CDR1 and CDR2 from the germline V gene are MDHEN and SYDVKM. The CDR3 sequence is 13 residues long. CDR3 amino acids: CASSEGQGAGYTF. The DNA of the CDR3 is TGTGCCAGCAGTGAGGGACAGGGCGCTGGCTACACCTTC.

There are many counts of this clonotype. This chain links TRBV7-9 with TRBJ1-4, with D perhaps TRBD1 (6 bases). From germline, CDR1 is SEHNR and CDR2 FQNEAQ (reference sequence). Trimming cost V 2 bases and J 3 bases, with 13 bases left between them. The CDR3 length is 16 residues. CDR3 residues: CASSLRQGLANEKLFF. Written as DNA, the CDR3 is TGTGCCAGCAGCTTACGGCAGGGGCTGGCTAATGAAAAACTGTTTTTT. Together with reference TRBV7-9 and TRBJ1-4, the CDR3 gives the full variable domain: DTGVSQNPRHKITKRGQNVTFRCDPISEHNRLYWYRQTLGQGPEFLTYFQNEAQLEKSRLLSDRFSAERPKGSFSTLEIQRTEQGDSAMYLCASSLRQGLANEKLFFGSGTQLSVL.

This clonotype has a count of ten or more. This chain connects TRBV7-9 to TRBJ1-1; 7 bases are a match to TRBD1. Per the germline V gene, CDR1 is SEHNR and CDR2 is FQNEAQ (reference sequence). CDR3 length: 14 residues. The trim removed 3 bases at V and 11 bases at J, leaving 12 bases unmatched. In nucleotides, the CDR3 is TGTGCCAGCAGCTTCGCTACAGGGGCCGGGCGGGCTTTCTTT. This encodes CASSFATGAGRAFF. The full variable domain, its missing parts supplied by reference TRBV7-9 and TRBJ1-1, is DTGVSQNPRHKITKRGQNVTFRCDPISEHNRLYWYRQTLGQGPEFLTYFQNEAQLEKSRLLSDRFSAERPKGSFSTLEIQRTEQGDSAMYLCASSFATGAGRAFFGQGTRLTVV.

This clonotype was counted at least ten times. The V gene is TRBV12-3 or TRBV12-4, the J gene TRBJ1-6; 8 nucleotides agree with TRBD1. The ends lost 6 bases at V and 8 bases at J; junction bases unmatched: 9. The CDR3 runs to 15 residues. The CDR3 loop is CASSPSGQGDSPLHF. The DNA for the CDR3 is TGTGCCAGCAGCCCGAGCGGACAGGGCGATTCACCCCTCCACTTT.

The sample holds many counts of this clonotype. The chain carries TRBV28 and TRBJ2-3; the D is unclear. Germline CDR1 MDHEN, CDR2 SYDVKM. This CDR3 is built from 13 residues. The V and J ends lost 6 bases and 7 bases respectively, with 14 bases between them. DNA of the CDR3: TGTGCCAGCAGGGCAGGCCTAGGACATACGCAGTATTTT. As protein: CASRAGLGHTQYF.

This clonotype was detected many times. The V gene is TRBV20-1, the J gene TRBJ2-7, with 9 bases aligning to TRBD1. The CDR3 totals 14 residues. Germline assignment: CDR1 DFQATT and CDR2 SNEGSKA (reference sequence). The J segment lost 4 bases and the V segment lost 5 bases, leaving 9 bases of the junction unmatched. The CDR3 sequence is CSAVKGQGNYEQYF. CDR3 nucleotide sequence: TGCAGTGCTGTCAAGGGACAGGGAAATTACGAGCAGTACTTC.

This clonotype was seen ten or more times. The chain has TRBV29-1 and TRBJ2-7, with 7 bases lining up with TRBD1. Unmatched junction bases numbered 9, after V lost 4 bases and J lost 0 bases. The CDR3 contains 15 residues. Germline lookup yields CDR1 SQVTM and CDR2 ANQGSEA. The CDR3 reads CSVVTATGPSYEQYF. The CDR3 DNA reads as TGCAGCGTTGTAACCGCGACAGGGCCCTCCTACGAGCAGTACTTC.

This clonotype was detected ten times or more. The V gene is TRBV12-3 or TRBV12-4, the J gene TRBJ2-7; 12 bases are shared with TRBD1. V shed 3 bases, J shed 7 bases, and the junction held 4 bases outside the gene matches. The CDR3 is made up of 14 amino acids. CDR3: CASSFGTGGVEQYF. Written as DNA, the CDR3 is TGTGCCAGCAGTTTCGGGACAGGGGGCGTAGAGCAGTACTTC.

This clonotype was counted ten times or more. The gene calls are TRBV6-5 and TRBJ2-3; D may correspond to TRBD1 or TRBD2 (6 bases each). CDR3 length equals 15 residues. The V gene's germline CDR1 is MNHEY and CDR2 SVGAGI. Trimming cost V 5 bases and J 2 bases, with 14 bases left between them. CDR3 bases: TGTGCCAGCAGTATCTTCCGGGGGCTCACAGATACGCAGTATTTT. Translating it yields CASSIFRGLTDTQYF.

This clonotype was picked up many times. V is TRBV5-1 and J is TRBJ2-5; 7 nucleotides match TRBD1. The V and J ends lost 4 bases and 1 base, in that order; junction bases with no gene match: 4. The CDR3 runs to 14 residues. Germline V gene data show CDR1 as SGHRS and CDR2 as YFSETQ. This CDR3 reads CASSQGTVQETQYF. The CDR3 nucleotides are TGCGCCAGCAGCCAAGGGACAGTCCAAGAGACCCAGTACTTC.

The chain is built from TRBV28 and TRBJ2-3; maybe TRBD2 (5 bases). V dropped 5 bases and J dropped 2 bases, with 17 bases sitting between them. The length of the CDR3 is 16 residues. Germline V gene data show CDR1 as MDHEN and CDR2 as SYDVKM. The CDR3 sequence: CASSPSDARDTDTQYF. The DNA for the CDR3 is TGTGCCAGCAGTCCGTCGGACGCCCGGGACACAGATACGCAGTATTTT.

This clonotype occurred many times. The chain combines TRBV12-3 or TRBV12-4 with TRBJ2-3; possible D gene TRBD2, 6 bases. This CDR3 has 17 residues. The germline V and J ends were trimmed by 7 bases and 1 base, with 21 bases remaining between them. CDR3 sequence: CASTLGTGGVGTDTQYF. The CDR3 nucleotides read TGTGCCAGCACCCTAGGCACCGGCGGGGTTGGCACAGATACGCAGTATTTT.

This clonotype was seen more than once but under ten times. The chain is built from TRBV4-3 and TRBJ2-2, with D perhaps TRBD2 (7 bases). Germline CDR1 is LGHNA and CDR2 is YSLEER. Trimming took 8 bases from V and 4 from J, leaving 17 bases between them. This CDR3 region has 15 residues. CDR3 sequence reads: CASGLGGAFTGELFF. The DNA for the CDR3 is TGCGCCAGCGGCCTGGGGGGGGCGTTCACCGGGGAGCTGTTTTTT.

This clonotype was observed many times. The CDR3: CASSDPPPYYEQYF. In nucleotides, the CDR3 is TGTGCCAGCAGTGACCCACCTCCCTACTACGAGCAGTACTTC. The rearrangement joins TRBV25-1 to TRBJ2-7, with unresolved D. V lost 3 bases, J lost 3 bases, and 12 bases lay in between. Per germline, CDR1 MGHDK and CDR2 SYGVNS. CDR3 length: 14 residues.

On this clonotype itself: It may be a read error: a sequence one base away is much more abundant. As the CDR3 is not closed by the conserved phenylalanine or tryptophan, this likely results from a read error. The chain couples TRBV7-9 to TRBJ2-6; the D call may be TRBD1 or TRBD2 (5 bases each). V gave up 2 bases and J gave up 0 bases, with 11 bases separating them. This CDR3 region has 17 residues. Germline V lookup: CDR1 SEHNR, CDR2 FQNEAQ (reference sequence). The CDR3 spells CASSLRDGISGANVLTS. CDR3 sequence (DNA): TGTGCCAGCAGCTTAAGGGACGGCATCTCTGGGGCCAACGTCCTGACTTCC.

This clonotype was seen many times. V usage is TRBV5-1 and J usage is TRBJ2-1; D is unresolved. The germline V gene has CDR1 SGHRS and CDR2 YFSETQ. The CDR3 has 13 amino acids. V was pared by 4 bases and J by 4 bases, with 9 bases between. The CDR3 loop reads CASSRDPYNEQFF. The CDR3 nucleotides are TGCGCCAGCAGCCGTGACCCGTACAATGAGCAGTTCTTC.

This clonotype was seen at least ten times. This chain joins TRBV11-2 and TRBJ1-1; D unclear. The CDR3 extends over 13 amino acids. The germline gives CDR1 SGHAT, CDR2 FQNNGV. V was clipped by 3 bases and J by 5 bases, with 10 bases between them. In DNA, the CDR3 is TGTGCCAGCAGCTTTTATGTGGGGACTGAAGCTTTCTTT. Its translation is CASSFYVGTEAFF.

This clonotype is judged medium-sized (0.01 to 0.1%). This chain connects TRBV5-4 to TRBJ2-3; 9 bases fit TRBD2. Germline V gene lookup returns CDR1 SGHNT and CDR2 YYREEE (reference sequence). The trim removed 6 bases at V and 5 bases at J, leaving 16 bases unmatched. The CDR3 runs to 17 residues. CDR3 nucleotides: TGTGCCAGCACCCCGGGCGGCGGGGGGGGTTATCGAGATACGCAGTATTTT. Its protein product is CASTPGGGGGYRDTQYF. The full variable domain, its missing parts supplied by reference TRBV5-4 and TRBJ2-3, is ETGVTQSPTHLIKTRGQQVTLRCSSQSGHNTVSWYQQALGQGPQFIFQYYREEENGRGNFPPRFSGLQFPNYSSELNVNALELDDSALYLCASTPGGGGGYRDTQYFGPGTRLTVL.

This chain joins TRBV15 and TRBJ1-1; no clear D gene. V was clipped by 5 bases and J by 1 base, with 14 bases between them. Germline CDR1 and CDR2: LNHNV and YYDKDF (reference sequence). This CDR3 spans 15 amino acids. The CDR3: CATSPPGKPNTEAFF. Written as DNA, the CDR3 is TGTGCCACCAGCCCCCCCGGTAAGCCGAACACTGAAGCTTTCTTT.